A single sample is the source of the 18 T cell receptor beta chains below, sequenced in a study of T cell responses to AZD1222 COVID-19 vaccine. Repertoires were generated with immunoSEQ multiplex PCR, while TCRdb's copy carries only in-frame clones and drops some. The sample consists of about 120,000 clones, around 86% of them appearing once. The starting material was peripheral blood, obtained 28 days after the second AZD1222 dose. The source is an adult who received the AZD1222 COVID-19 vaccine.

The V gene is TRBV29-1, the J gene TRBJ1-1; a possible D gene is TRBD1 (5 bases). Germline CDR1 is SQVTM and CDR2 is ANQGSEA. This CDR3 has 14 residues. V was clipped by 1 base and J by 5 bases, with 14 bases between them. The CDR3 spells CSVEAAGRRTEAFF. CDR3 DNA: TGCAGCGTTGAAGCGGCGGGGCGGAGGACTGAAGCTTTCTTT.

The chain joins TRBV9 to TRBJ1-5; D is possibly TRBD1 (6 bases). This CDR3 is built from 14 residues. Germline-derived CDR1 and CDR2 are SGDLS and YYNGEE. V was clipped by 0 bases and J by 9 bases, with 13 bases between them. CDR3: CASSVAGGLGPQHF. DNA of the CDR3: TGTGCCAGCAGCGTAGCGGGGGGGCTCGGGCCCCAGCATTTT.

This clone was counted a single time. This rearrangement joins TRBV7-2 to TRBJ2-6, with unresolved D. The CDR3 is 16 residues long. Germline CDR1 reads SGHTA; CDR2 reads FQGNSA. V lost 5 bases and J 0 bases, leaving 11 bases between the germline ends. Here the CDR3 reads CASSSPRASGANVLTF. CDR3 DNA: TGTGCCAGCAGCAGCCCACGGGCCTCTGGGGCCAACGTCCTGACTTTC.

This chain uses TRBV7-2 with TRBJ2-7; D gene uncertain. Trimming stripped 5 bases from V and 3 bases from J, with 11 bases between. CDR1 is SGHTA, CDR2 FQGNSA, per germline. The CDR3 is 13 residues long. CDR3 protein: CASSVSKNYEQYF. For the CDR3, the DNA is TGTGCCAGCAGCGTCTCAAAGAACTACGAGCAGTACTTC.

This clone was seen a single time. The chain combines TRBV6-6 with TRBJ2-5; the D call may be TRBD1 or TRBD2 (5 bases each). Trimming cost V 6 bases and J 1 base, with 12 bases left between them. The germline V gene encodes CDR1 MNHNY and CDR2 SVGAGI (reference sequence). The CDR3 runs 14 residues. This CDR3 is CASRPGPLQETQYF. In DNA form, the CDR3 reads TGTGCCAGCAGGCCGGGGCCTCTCCAAGAGACCCAGTACTTC.

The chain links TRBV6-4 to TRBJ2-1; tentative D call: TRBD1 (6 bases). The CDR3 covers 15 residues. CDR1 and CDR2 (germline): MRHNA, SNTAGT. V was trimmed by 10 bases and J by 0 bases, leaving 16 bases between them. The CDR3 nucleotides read TGTGCCACATCGGAGGACAGAAGCTCCTACAATGAGCAGTTCTTC. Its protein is CATSEDRSSYNEQFF.

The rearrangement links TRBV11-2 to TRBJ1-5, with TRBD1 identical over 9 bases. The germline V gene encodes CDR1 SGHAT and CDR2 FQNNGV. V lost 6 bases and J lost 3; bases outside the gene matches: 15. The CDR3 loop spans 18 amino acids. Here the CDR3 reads CASSLSPPGQGFNQPQHF. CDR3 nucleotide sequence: TGTGCCAGCAGTCTCAGCCCACCGGGACAGGGATTCAATCAGCCCCAGCATTTT.

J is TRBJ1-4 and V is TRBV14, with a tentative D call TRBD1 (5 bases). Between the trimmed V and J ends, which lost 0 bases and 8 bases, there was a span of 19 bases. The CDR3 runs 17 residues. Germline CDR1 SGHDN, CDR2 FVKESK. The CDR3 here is CASSQDSTMGGQEKLFF. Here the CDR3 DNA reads TGTGCCAGCAGCCAAGATAGTACTATGGGTGGACAAGAAAAACTGTTTTTT.

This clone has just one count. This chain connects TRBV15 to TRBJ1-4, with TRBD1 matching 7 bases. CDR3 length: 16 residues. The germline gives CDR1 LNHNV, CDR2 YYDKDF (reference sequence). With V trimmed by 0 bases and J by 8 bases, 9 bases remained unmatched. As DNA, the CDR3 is TGTGCCACCAGCAGAGATCCGCCAGGGGGAGGGGAAAAACTGTTTTTT. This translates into CATSRDPPGGGEKLFF.

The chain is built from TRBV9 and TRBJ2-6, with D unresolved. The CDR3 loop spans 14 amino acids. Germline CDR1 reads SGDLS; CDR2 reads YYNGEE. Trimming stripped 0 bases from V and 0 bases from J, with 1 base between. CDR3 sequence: CASSVDSGANVLTF. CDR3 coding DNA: TGTGCCAGCAGCGTAGACTCTGGGGCCAACGTCCTGACTTTC.

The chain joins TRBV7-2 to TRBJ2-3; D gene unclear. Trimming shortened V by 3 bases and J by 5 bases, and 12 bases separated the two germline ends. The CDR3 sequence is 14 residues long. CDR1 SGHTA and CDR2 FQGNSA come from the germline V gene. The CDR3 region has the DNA TGTGCCAGCAGCTTCGCAGTAGTAGGAGATACGCAGTATTTT. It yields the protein CASSFAVVGDTQYF. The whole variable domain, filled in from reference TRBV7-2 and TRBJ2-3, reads GAGVSQSPSNKVTEKGKDVELRCDPISGHTALYWYRQSLGQGLEFLIYFQGNSAPDKSGLPSDRFSAERTGGSVSTLTIQRTQQEDSAVYLCASSFAVVGDTQYFGPGTRLTVL.

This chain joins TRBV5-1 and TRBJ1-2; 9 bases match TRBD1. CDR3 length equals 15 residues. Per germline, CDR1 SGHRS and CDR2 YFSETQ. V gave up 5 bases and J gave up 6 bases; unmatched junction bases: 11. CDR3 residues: CASSSTGGANHGYTF. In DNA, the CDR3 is TGCGCCAGCAGTTCCACAGGGGGCGCAAATCATGGCTACACCTTC.

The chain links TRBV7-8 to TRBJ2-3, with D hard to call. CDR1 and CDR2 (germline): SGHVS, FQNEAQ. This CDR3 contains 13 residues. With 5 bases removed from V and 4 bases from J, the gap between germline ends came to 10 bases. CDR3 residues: CASSRYEADTQYF. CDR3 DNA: TGTGCCAGCAGCCGTTATGAGGCAGATACGCAGTATTTT.

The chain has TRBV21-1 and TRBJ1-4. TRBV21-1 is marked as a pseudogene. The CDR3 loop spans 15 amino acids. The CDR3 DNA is TGTGCCAGCAGCAAAGGGGAGGGGGAAGATGAAAAACTGTTTTTT. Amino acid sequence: CASSKGEGEDEKLFF.

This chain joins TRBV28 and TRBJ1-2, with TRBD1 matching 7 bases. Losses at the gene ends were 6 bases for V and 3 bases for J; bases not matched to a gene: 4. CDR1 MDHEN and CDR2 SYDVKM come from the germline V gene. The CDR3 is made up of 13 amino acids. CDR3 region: CASSQGVDYGYTF. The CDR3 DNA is TGTGCCAGCAGCCAGGGGGTGGACTATGGCTACACCTTC.

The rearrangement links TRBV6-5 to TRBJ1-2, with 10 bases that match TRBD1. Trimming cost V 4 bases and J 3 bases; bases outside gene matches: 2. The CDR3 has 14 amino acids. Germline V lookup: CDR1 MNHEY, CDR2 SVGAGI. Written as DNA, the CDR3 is TGTGCCAGCAGTTTCGGGACAGGGGACTATGGCTACACCTTC. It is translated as CASSFGTGDYGYTF.

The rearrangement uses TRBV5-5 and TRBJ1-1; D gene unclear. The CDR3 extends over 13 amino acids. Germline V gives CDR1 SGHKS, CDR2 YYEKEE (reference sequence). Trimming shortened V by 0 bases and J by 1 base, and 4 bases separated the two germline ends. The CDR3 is CASSLGENTEAFF. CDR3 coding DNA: TGTGCCAGCAGCTTGGGGGAGAACACTGAAGCTTTCTTT.

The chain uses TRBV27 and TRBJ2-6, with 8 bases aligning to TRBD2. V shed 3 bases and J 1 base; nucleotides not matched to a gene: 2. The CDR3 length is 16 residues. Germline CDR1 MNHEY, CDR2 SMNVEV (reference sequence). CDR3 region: CASSFSGGSGANVLTF. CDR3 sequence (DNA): TGTGCCAGCAGTTTTTCGGGGGGGTCTGGGGCCAACGTCCTGACTTTC.